This T cell receptor (beta chain) was captured in a study of blood T cell repertoires in COVID-19. Generated by immunoSEQ multiplex PCR, the TCRdb table keeps only in-frame clones and is missing some. The table has 180,000 or so clones, over 75% seen once; the top ten hold approximately 11%. Trimming took off 1 base at V and 2 bases at J, with 8 bases between the two ends. The CDR3 spans 14 residues. The V gene's germline CDR1 is SEHNR and CDR2 FQNEAQ (reference sequence). Donors of Cohort 3 who recovered were those that had two negative PCRs, clearance, or symptom resolution. This chain connects TRBV7-9 to TRBJ2-5, with D possibly TRBD1 on 6 matching bases. Material for sequencing was PBMCs or T cells enriched from blood (not recorded which). The TCR comes from a man aged 50 to 60 who had recovered from COVID-19. The CDR3: CASSLDTGQETQYF. The CDR3 bases are TGTGCCAGCAGCTTAGATACAGGGCAAGAGACCCAGTACTTC. Supplemented by reference TRBV7-9 and TRBJ2-5, the full variable domain reads DTGVSQNPRHKITKRGQNVTFRCDPISEHNRLYWYRQTLGQGPEFLTYFQNEAQLEKSRLLSDRFSAERPKGSFSTLEIQRTEQGDSAMYLCASSLDTGQETQYFGPGTRLLVL.